The T cell receptor (beta chain) under discussion was sequenced for a study of T cell responses to AZD1222 COVID-19 vaccine. The study's findings and limits: Epitopes outside B.1.351 and B.1.1.7 mutated regions reportedly drew nearly half of spike TCRs. After the peak T cell response, and only then, were repertoires sampled. Spike was spanned by vaccine-associated CD4 TCRs, which were dominant at 160-218 and 743-854.

V was cut by 3 bases and J by 8 bases, with 14 bases left in between. The CDR3 runs 13 residues. Germline V CDR1 and CDR2: SGDLS, YYNGEE. In regard to this clone: Antigen unknown.

Generated by immunoSEQ multiplex PCR, the TCRdb table keeps only in-frame clones and is missing some. The sample records about 130,000 clones, 85% to 95% being singletons. The chain joins TRBV9 to TRBJ1-2; TRBD1 might be the D (5 bases). Here the sequenced sample was peripheral blood, taken on day 0 of AZD1222 vaccination. This sequence originates from an adult in good health. Here the CDR3 DNA reads TGTGCCAGCAGCGGGGGGACCCGGAGGGGCTACACCTTC. It translates to CASSGGTRRGYTF.